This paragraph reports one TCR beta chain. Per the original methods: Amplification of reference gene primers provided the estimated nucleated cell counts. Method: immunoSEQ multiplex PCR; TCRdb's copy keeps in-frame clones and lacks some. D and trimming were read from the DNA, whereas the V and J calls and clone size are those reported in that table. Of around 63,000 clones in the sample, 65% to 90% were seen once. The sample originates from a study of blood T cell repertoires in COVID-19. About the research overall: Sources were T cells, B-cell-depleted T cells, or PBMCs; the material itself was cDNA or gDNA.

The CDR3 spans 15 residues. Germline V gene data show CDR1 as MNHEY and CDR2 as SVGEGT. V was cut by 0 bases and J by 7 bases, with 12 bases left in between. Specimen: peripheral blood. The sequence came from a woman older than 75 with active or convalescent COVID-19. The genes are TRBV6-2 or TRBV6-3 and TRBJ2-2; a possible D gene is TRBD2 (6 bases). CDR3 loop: CASSYSAGKVGELFF. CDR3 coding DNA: TGTGCCAGCAGTTACTCGGCGGGGAAGGTCGGGGAGCTGTTTTTT.